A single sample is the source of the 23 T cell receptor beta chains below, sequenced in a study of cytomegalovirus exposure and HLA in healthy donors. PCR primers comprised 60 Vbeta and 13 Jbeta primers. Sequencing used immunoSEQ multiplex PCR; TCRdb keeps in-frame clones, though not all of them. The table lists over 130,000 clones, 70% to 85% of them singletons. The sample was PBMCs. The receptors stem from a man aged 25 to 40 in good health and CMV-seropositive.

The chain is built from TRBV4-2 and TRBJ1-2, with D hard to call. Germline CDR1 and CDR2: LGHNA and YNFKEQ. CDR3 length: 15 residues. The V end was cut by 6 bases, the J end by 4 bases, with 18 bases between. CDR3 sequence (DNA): TGTGCCAGCAGTCCTGGACTTCTCGAGGGCTATGGCTACACCTTC. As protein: CASSPGLLEGYGYTF.

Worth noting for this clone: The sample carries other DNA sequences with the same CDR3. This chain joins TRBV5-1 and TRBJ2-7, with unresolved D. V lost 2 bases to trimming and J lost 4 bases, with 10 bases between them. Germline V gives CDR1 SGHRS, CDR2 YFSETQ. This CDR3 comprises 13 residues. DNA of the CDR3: TGCGCCAGCAGCTTTTCGACGGGTTACGAGCAGTACTTC. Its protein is CASSFSTGYEQYF.

As DNA, the CDR3 is TGTGCCAGTACCCACCAGGGTAGCGGGGCCTACGAGCAGTACTTC. Amino acids: CASTHQGSGAYEQYF. The gene calls are TRBV27 and TRBJ2-7; 8 nucleotides match TRBD2. This CDR3 is 15 amino acids long. Germline CDR1 reads MNHEY; CDR2 reads SMNVEV (reference sequence). The V segment lost 9 bases and the J segment 2 bases; nucleotides outside the gene matches: 12.

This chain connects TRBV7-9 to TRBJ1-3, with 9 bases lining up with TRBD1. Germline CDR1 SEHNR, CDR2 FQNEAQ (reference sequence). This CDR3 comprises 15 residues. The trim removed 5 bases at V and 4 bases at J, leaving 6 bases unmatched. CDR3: CASSPGTGRGNTIYF. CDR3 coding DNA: TGTGCCAGCAGCCCAGGGACAGGGCGAGGAAACACCATATATTTT. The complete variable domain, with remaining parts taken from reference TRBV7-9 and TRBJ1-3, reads DTGVSQNPRHKITKRGQNVTFRCDPISEHNRLYWYRQTLGQGPEFLTYFQNEAQLEKSRLLSDRFSAERPKGSFSTLEIQRTEQGDSAMYLCASSPGTGRGNTIYFGEGSWLTVV.

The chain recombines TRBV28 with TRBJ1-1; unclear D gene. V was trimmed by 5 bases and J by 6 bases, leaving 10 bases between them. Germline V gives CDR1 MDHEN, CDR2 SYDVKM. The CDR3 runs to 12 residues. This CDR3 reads CASSTVLSEAFF. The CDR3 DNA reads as TGTGCCAGCAGTACGGTACTGTCTGAAGCTTTCTTT.

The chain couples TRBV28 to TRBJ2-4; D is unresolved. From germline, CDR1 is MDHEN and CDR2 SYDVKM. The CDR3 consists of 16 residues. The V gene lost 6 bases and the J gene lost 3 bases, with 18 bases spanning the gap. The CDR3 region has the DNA TGTGCCAGCAGGACGCCGGCGGAGCACGTCAAAAACATTCAGTACTTC. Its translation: CASRTPAEHVKNIQYF. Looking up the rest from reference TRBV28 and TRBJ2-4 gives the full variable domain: DVKVTQSSRYLVKRTGEKVFLECVQDMDHENMFWYRQDPGLGLRLIYFSYDVKMKEKGDIPEGYSVSREKKERFSLILESASTNQTSMYLCASRTPAEHVKNIQYFGAGTRLSVL.

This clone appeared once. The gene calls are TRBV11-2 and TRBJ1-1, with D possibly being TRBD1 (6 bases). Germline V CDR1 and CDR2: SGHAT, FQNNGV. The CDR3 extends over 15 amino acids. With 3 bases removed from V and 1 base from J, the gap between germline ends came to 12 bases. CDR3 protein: CASSFLTGTNTEAFF. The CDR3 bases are TGTGCCAGCAGCTTCTTGACAGGCACGAACACTGAAGCTTTCTTT.

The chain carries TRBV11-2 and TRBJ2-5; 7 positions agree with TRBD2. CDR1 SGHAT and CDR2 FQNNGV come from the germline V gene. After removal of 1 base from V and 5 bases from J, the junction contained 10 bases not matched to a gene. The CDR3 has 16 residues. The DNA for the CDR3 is TGTGCCAGCAGCTTAGTGGTGTCTAGCGGAAGGGAGACCCAGTACTTC. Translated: CASSLVVSSGRETQYF.

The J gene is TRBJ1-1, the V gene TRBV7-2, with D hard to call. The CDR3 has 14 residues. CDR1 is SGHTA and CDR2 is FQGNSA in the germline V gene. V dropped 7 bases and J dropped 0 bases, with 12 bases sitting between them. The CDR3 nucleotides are TGTGCCAGCACCTTGGGCCAGCTGAACACTGAAGCTTTCTTT. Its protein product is CASTLGQLNTEAFF.

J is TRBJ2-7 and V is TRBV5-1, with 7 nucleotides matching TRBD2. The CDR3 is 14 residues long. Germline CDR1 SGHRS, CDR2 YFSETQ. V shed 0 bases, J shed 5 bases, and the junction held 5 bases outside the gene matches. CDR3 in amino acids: CASSLAPRENEQYF. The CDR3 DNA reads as TGCGCCAGCAGCTTGGCACCGCGGGAGAACGAGCAGTACTTC.

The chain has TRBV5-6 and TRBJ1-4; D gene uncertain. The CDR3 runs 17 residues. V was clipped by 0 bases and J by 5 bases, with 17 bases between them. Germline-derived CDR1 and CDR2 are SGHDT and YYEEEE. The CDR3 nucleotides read TGTGCCAGCAGCTTGGCCGGTTCTCGCGGAAGAAATGAAAAACTGTTTTTT. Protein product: CASSLAGSRGRNEKLFF.

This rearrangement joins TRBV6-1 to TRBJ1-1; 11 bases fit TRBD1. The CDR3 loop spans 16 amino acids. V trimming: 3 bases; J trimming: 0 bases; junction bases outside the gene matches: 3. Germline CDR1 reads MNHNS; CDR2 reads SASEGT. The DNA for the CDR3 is TGTGCCAGCAGTGATGGGACAGGGGGGATGAACACTGAAGCTTTCTTT. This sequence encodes CASSDGTGGMNTEAFF.

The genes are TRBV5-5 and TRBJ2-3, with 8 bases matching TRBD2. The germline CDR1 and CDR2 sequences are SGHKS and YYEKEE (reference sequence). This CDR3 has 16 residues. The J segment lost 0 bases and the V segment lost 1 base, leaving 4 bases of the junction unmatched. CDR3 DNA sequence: TGTGCCAGCAGCTTGAGGCTAGCGGGTAGCACAGATACGCAGTATTTT. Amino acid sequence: CASSLRLAGSTDTQYF.

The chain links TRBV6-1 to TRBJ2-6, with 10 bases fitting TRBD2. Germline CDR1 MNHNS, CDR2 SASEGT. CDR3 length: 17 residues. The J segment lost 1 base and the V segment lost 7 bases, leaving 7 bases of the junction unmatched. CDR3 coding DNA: TGTGCCAGCACCGAAGCGGGAGGGCCTTCTGGGGCCAACGTCCTGACTTTC. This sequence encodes CASTEAGGPSGANVLTF.

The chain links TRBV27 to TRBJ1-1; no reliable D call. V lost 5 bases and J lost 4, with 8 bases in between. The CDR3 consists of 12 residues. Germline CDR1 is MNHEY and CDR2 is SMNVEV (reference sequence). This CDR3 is CASSGRGTEAFF. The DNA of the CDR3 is TGTGCCAGCAGTGGCAGAGGCACTGAAGCTTTCTTT.

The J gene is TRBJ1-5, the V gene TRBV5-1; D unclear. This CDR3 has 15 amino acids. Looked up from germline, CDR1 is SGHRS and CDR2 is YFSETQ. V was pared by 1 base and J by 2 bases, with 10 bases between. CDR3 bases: TGCGCCAGCAGCTTGATCCCGGGAGGCAATCAGCCCCAGCATTTT. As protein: CASSLIPGGNQPQHF.

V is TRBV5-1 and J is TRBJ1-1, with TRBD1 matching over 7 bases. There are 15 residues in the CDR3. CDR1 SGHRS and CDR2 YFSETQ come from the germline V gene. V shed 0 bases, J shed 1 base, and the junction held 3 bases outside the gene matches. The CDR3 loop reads CASSLGPGGNTEAFF. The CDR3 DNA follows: TGCGCCAGCAGCTTGGGCCCAGGGGGGAACACTGAAGCTTTCTTT.

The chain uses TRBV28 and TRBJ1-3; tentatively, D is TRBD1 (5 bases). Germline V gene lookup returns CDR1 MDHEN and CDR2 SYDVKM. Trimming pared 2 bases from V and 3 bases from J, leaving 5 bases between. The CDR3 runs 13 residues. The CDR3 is CASSLRGGNTIYF. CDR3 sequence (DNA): TGTGCCAGCAGTTTAAGGGGTGGAAACACCATATATTTT.

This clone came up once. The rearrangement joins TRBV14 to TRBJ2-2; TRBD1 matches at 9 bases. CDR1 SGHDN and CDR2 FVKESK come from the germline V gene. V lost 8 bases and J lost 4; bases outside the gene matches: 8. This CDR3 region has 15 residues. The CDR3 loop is CASADGTGFTGELFF. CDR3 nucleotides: TGTGCCAGCGCTGACGGGACAGGGTTCACCGGGGAGCTGTTTTTT.

CDR3 sequence: CASSFPNGAKNIQYF. As DNA, the CDR3 is TGTGCCAGCAGCTTCCCAAACGGGGCCAAAAACATTCAGTACTTC. The chain employs TRBV5-6 and TRBJ2-4, with no clear D. Deletions cut 2 bases from V and 1 base from J, with 10 bases between. This CDR3 contains 15 residues. CDR1 and CDR2 (germline): SGHDT, YYEEEE.

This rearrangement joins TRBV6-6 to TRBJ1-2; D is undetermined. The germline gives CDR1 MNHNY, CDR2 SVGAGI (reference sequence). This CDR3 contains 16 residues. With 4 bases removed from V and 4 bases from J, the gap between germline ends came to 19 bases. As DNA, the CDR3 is TGTGCCAGCAGTTCAGGCGGACTACTTCTTCTCTATGGCTACACCTTC. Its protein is CASSSGGLLLLYGYTF.

For the CDR3, the DNA is TGTGCCACCAGCAGAGACAGGGCGGGACCCGAGCAGTACTTC. Translation: CATSRDRAGPEQYF. The V call is TRBV15, the J call TRBJ2-7; tentative D call: TRBD2 (6 bases). V lost 0 bases to trimming and J lost 6 bases, with 12 bases between them. This CDR3 has 14 amino acids. Germline-derived CDR1 and CDR2 are LNHNV and YYDKDF (reference sequence).

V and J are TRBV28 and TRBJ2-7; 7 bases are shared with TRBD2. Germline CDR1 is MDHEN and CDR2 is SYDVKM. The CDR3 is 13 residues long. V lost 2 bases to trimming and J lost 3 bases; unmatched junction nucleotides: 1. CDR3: CASSLGGGYEQYF. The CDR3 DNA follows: TGTGCCAGCAGTTTAGGCGGGGGCTACGAGCAGTACTTC.